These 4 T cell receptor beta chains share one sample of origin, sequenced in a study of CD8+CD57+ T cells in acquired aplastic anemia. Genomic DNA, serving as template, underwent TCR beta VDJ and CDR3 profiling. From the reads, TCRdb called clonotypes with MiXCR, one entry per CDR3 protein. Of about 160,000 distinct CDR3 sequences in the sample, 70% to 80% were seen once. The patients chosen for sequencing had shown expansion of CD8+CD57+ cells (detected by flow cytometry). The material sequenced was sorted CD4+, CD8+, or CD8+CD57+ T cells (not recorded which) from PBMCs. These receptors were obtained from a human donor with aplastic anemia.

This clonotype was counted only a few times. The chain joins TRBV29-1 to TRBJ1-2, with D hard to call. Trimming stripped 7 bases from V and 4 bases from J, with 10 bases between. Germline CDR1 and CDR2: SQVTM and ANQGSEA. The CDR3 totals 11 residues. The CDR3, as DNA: TGCAGCGCCCTATTCCCCTATGGCTACACCTTC. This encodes CSALFPYGYTF.

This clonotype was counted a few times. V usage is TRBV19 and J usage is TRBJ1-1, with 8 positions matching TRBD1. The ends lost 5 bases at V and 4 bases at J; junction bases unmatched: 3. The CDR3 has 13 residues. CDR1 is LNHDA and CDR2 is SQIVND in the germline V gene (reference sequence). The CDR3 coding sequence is TGTGCCAGTAGTGTCACAGGGGGCACTGAAGCTTTCTTT. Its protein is CASSVTGGTEAFF.

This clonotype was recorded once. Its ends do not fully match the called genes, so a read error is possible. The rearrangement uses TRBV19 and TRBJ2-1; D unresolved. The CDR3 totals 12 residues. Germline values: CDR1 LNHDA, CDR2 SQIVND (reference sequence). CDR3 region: CASSMGYNEQLF. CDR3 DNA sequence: TGTGCCAGTAGTATGGGCTACAATGAGCAGTTATTC. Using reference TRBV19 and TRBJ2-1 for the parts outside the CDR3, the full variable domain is DGGITQSPKYLFRKEGQNVTLSCEQNLNHDAMYWYRQDPGQGLRLIYYSQIVNDFQKGDIAEGYSVSREKKESFPLTVTSAQKNPTAFYLCASSMGYNEQLFGPGTRLTVL.

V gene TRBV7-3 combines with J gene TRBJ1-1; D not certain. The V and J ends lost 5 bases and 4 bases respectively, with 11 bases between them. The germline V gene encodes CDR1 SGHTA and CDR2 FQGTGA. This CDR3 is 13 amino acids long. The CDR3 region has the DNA TGTGCCAGCAGCCCATCACAAGGCACTGAAGCTTTCTTT. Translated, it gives CASSPSQGTEAFF.